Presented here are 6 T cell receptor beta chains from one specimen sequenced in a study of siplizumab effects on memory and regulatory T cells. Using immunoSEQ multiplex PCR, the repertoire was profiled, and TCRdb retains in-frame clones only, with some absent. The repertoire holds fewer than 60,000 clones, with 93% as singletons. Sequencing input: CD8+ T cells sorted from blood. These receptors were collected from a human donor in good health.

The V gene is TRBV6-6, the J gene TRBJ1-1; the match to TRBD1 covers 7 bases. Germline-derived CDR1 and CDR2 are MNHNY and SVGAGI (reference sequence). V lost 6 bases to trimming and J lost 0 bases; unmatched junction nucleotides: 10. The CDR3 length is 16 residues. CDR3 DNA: TGTGCCAGCAGCGTGACAGGGAACAACATGAACACTGAAGCTTTCTTT. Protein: CASSVTGNNMNTEAFF.

This chain's CDR3 is CASSIPGQGMNTEAFF. CDR3 sequence (DNA): TGTGCCAGCAGTATCCCGGGACAGGGAATGAACACTGAAGCTTTCTTT. The chain couples TRBV6-6 to TRBJ1-1, with 9 bases that match TRBD1. V lost 5 bases, J lost 0 bases, and 7 bases stayed unmatched. Germline CDR1 is MNHNY and CDR2 is SVGAGI (reference sequence). The CDR3 consists of 16 residues.

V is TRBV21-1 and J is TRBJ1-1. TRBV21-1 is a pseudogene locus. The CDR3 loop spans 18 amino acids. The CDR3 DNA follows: TGTGCCAGCCCTCCCCCCCGCAACAGTCTCAGGAGAAACACTGAAGCTTTCTTT. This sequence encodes CASPPPRNSLRRNTEAFF.

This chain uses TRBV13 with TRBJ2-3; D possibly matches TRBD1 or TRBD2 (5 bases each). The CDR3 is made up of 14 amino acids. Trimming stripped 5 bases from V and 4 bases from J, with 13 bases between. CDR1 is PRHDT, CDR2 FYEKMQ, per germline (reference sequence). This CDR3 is CASSARDHSDTQYF. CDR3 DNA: TGTGCCAGCAGCGCCCGGGACCATTCAGATACGCAGTATTTT.

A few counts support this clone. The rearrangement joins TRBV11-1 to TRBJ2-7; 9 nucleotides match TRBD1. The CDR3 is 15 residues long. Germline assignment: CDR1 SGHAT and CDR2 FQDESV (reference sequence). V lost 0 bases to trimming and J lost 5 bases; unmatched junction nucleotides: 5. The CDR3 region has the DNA TGTGCCAGCAGCTTAGCGGGACAGGGTGGAGACGAGCAGTACTTC. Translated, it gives CASSLAGQGGDEQYF.

DNA of the CDR3: TGTGCCACCAGCAGAGGGGAGGGTGAAAAACTGTTTTTT. Translating it yields CATSRGEGEKLFF. This chain connects TRBV15 to TRBJ1-4; no firm D call. CDR3 length: 13 residues. Germline values: CDR1 LNHNV, CDR2 YYDKDF (reference sequence). With 1 base removed from V and 7 bases from J, the gap between germline ends came to 7 bases. Full variable domain (outside the CDR3, taken from reference TRBV15 and TRBJ1-4): DAMVIQNPRYQVTQFGKPVTLSCSQTLNHNVMYWYQQKSSQAPKLLFHYYDKDFNNEADTPDNFQSRRPNTSFCFLDIRSPGLGDTAMYLCATSRGEGEKLFFGSGTQLSVL.